This TCR beta chain was captured by sequencing in a study of cytomegalovirus exposure and HLA in healthy donors. The germline V gene encodes CDR1 SGHDN and CDR2 FVKESK. V gave up 4 bases and J gave up 10 bases; unmatched junction bases: 7. There are 15 residues in the CDR3. The PCR was carried out with 60 Vbeta primers and 13 Jbeta primers. Data came from immunoSEQ multiplex PCR; TCRdb stores just in-frame clones and leaves some out. Found here are 63,000 or so clones, 80% of them singletons; the top ten hold around 4%. Specimen: PBMCs. The clonotype was recovered from a woman aged 25 to 39 in good health and CMV-seronegative. The gene calls are TRBV14 and TRBJ1-6; 10 bases line up with TRBD1. CDR3 sequence: CASSRETGGGSPLHF. CDR3 DNA: TGTGCCAGCAGCCGAGAGACAGGGGGCGGCTCACCCCTCCACTTT.